Presented here are 21 T cell receptor beta chains from one specimen sequenced in a study of T cells in Graves' hyperthyroidism and ophthalmopathy (dated by TCRdb to about 2019). The library relied on multiplex PCR. Sequencing was carried out with an Illumina HiSeq 2000. The TCR beta CDR3 regions were amplified from RNA transcripts. For the first round of RT-PCR on the TCR CDR3, the HTBI primer set was used together with the Qiagen OneStep RT-PCR kit. TCRdb took the public reads, trimmed them with fastp at Q25, ran MiXCR for clone calling and kept in-frame beta chains. Every entry covers one CDR3 protein and lists the most common genes and DNA from its rows. The sample contains 300,000 or so distinct CDR3 sequences, roughly 21% of them found a single time. Over 40% of the sample is taken by the ten largest. The sample comprised blood. Source of these receptors: a woman aged 45-59 years with Graves' hyperthyroidism.

This clonotype appeared many times. V and J are TRBV6-1 and TRBJ1-6, with TRBD1 as a possible D gene (5 bases). Germline-derived CDR1 and CDR2 are MNHNS and SASEGT. The CDR3 length is 15 residues. V was shortened by 7 bases and J by 1 base, with 11 bases between the two germline ends. CDR3: CASTQGNSYNSPLHF. As DNA, the CDR3 is TGTGCCAGCACTCAGGGTAATTCCTATAATTCACCCCTCCACTTT.

This clonotype was found many times. The chain uses TRBV28 and TRBJ2-1; TRBD2 aligns across 8 bases. V was pared by 4 bases and J by 6 bases, with 8 bases of the junction left unmatched. Germline V CDR1 and CDR2: MDHEN, SYDVKM. This CDR3 comprises 15 residues. As DNA, the CDR3 is TGTGCCAGCAGTTCCCCTAGGACTAGCAGCAATGAGCAGTTCTTC. Translation: CASSSPRTSSNEQFF.

This chain connects TRBV20-1 to TRBJ2-1; perhaps TRBD1 as D (6 bases). V shed 3 bases and J shed 9 bases, with 15 bases lying between them. The CDR3 runs 13 residues. CDR1 is DFQATT and CDR2 is SNEGSKA in the germline V gene (reference sequence). The CDR3 reads CSASPASRGEQFF. The CDR3 coding sequence is TGCAGTGCTAGCCCGGCTAGCAGGGGTGAGCAGTTCTTC.

The chain couples TRBV27 to TRBJ1-1; 7 positions agree with TRBD1. The CDR3 has 15 residues. V was clipped by 8 bases and J by 0 bases; unmatched bases: 9. The germline V gene has CDR1 MNHEY and CDR2 SMNVEV (reference sequence). CDR3 DNA sequence: TGTGCCAGCTGGAAGGGGGCCAGCGTGAACACTGAAGCTTTCTTT. Protein sequence: CASWKGASVNTEAFF.

The genes are TRBV11-2 and TRBJ2-2, with 7 bases aligning to TRBD1. The germline V gene encodes CDR1 SGHAT and CDR2 FQNNGV. J lost 0 bases, V lost 5 bases, and 9 bases had no gene match. This CDR3 is 17 amino acids long. CDR3 DNA: TGTGCCAGCAGCCCCTTTAGGACAGGAGCGAACACCGGGGAGCTGTTTTTT. This translates into CASSPFRTGANTGELFF.

The chain uses TRBV19 and TRBJ2-3; TRBD2 agrees at 9 bases. The germline V gene has CDR1 LNHDA and CDR2 SQIVND (reference sequence). The length of the CDR3 is 15 residues. The junction had 8 bases not matched to a gene; V was cut back by 8 bases and J by 2 bases. CDR3 nucleotide sequence: TGTGCCAGTGCTTTGACTAGCGGTCCCACAGATACGCAGTATTTT. Translation gives CASALTSGPTDTQYF.

This clonotype has more than one count but fewer than ten. The rearrangement links TRBV28 to TRBJ2-4; 9 bases match TRBD1. CDR1 is MDHEN and CDR2 is SYDVKM in the germline V gene. There are 14 residues in the CDR3. J gave up 4 bases and V 4 bases, and 2 bases lay outside the gene matches. This chain's CDR3 is CASSSGTGKNIQYF. The CDR3 coding sequence is TGTGCCAGCAGTTCTGGGACAGGGAAAAACATTCAGTACTTC.

This clonotype was seen many times. The genes are TRBV2 and TRBJ2-7; 14 nucleotides line up with TRBD2. The CDR3 runs 15 residues. The germline V gene encodes CDR1 SNHLY and CDR2 FYNNEI. V lost 6 bases to trimming and J lost 6 bases; unmatched junction nucleotides: 7. The CDR3 DNA sequence: TGTGCCAGCAGCAAGGGACTAGCGGGAGTCCCCGAGCAGTACTTC. It is translated as CASSKGLAGVPEQYF.

This clonotype was picked up many times. The chain carries TRBV11-2 and TRBJ2-7; 10 bases match TRBD2. V shed 4 bases, J shed 3 bases, and the junction held 3 bases outside the gene matches. The germline CDR1 and CDR2 sequences are SGHAT and FQNNGV. The CDR3 is 14 amino acids. For the CDR3, the DNA is TGTGCCAGCAGCTCCTCTAGCGGGGGCTACGAGCAGTACTTC. Amino acid sequence: CASSSSSGGYEQYF.

The chain links TRBV19 to TRBJ2-1; TRBD1 matches 7 bases. This CDR3 has 10 amino acids. The V gene end was trimmed by 9 bases and the J gene end by 8 bases; junction bases not matched to a gene: 1. Germline-derived CDR1 and CDR2 are LNHDA and SQIVND (reference sequence). CDR3 bases: TGTGCCAGAGGGGGCTATGAGCAGTTCTTC. Residues: CARGGYEQFF.

This clonotype was seen ten or more times. The rearrangement joins TRBV5-1 to TRBJ2-7, with D possibly matching TRBD2 (5 bases). The CDR3 runs to 12 residues. V lost 4 bases, J lost 3 bases, and 8 bases lay in between. Germline V gene lookup returns CDR1 SGHRS and CDR2 YFSETQ. The CDR3 DNA is TGCGCCAGCAGCATAGGAGGCTACGAGCAGTACTTC. It is translated as CASSIGGYEQYF.

This clonotype has more than one count but fewer than ten. The CDR3 loop is CASSQDPADPLGYTF. The CDR3, as DNA: TGCGCCAGCAGCCAAGATCCGGCAGACCCTCTTGGCTACACCTTC. V usage is TRBV4-1 and J usage is TRBJ1-2; D gene unclear. Germline CDR1 MGHRA, CDR2 YSYEKL. The V and J ends lost 0 bases and 7 bases respectively, with 15 bases between them. The CDR3 consists of 15 residues.

This clonotype was seen more than once but under ten times. V and J are TRBV7-2 and TRBJ1-4; D ambiguous. Germline CDR1 and CDR2: SGHTA and FQGNSA. V was trimmed by 1 base and J by 12 bases, leaving 9 bases between them. The CDR3 covers 12 residues. The CDR3 spells CASSLGSLELFF. CDR3 sequence (DNA): TGTGCCAGCAGCTTAGGATCTCTTGAACTGTTTTTT.

This clonotype was recorded many times. The DNA of the CDR3 is TGTGCCAGCACCTCCAACGTCGAGACGCCAGCTAACTATGGCTACACCTTC. It yields the protein CASTSNVETPANYGYTF. The J gene is TRBJ1-2, the V gene TRBV11-2; D is unresolved. This CDR3 is built from 17 residues. V shed 7 bases and J shed 0 bases, with 21 bases lying between them. Looked up from germline, CDR1 is SGHAT and CDR2 is FQNNGV.

This clonotype was found many times. CDR3 in amino acids: CASSLSHRAEQYF. The CDR3 DNA is TGTGCCAGCAGCTTGAGCCACCGGGCCGAGCAGTACTTC. The chain combines TRBV11-1 with TRBJ2-7; D gene ambiguous. V lost 3 bases and J lost 6, with 12 bases in between. The germline gives CDR1 SGHAT, CDR2 FQDESV (reference sequence). CDR3 size: 13 residues.

This clonotype was counted many times. The J gene is TRBJ2-7, the V gene TRBV5-1, with 10 bases identical to TRBD2. The germline V gene has CDR1 SGHRS and CDR2 YFSETQ. This CDR3 has 18 amino acids. V lost 0 bases, J lost 0 bases, and 9 bases stayed unmatched. The CDR3 nucleotides read TGCGCCAGCAGCTTGGTCTCTAGCGGGGGCTTGAGCTCCTACGAGCAGTACTTC. Translation: CASSLVSSGGLSSYEQYF.

This clonotype was detected ten times or more. The chain couples TRBV6-1 to TRBJ2-1, with 11 positions matching TRBD1. CDR3 size: 15 residues. Germline loops: CDR1 MNHNS, CDR2 SASEGT. J gave up 7 bases and V 6 bases, and 8 bases lay outside the gene matches. This chain's CDR3 is CASRPGTGGLNEQFF. CDR3 bases: TGTGCCAGCAGACCCGGGACAGGGGGTCTGAATGAGCAGTTCTTC.

The chain recombines TRBV6-1 with TRBJ2-7; 10 nucleotides match TRBD1. The V gene end was trimmed by 7 bases and the J gene end by 0 bases; junction bases not matched to a gene: 6. Per germline, CDR1 MNHNS and CDR2 SASEGT. This CDR3 contains 15 residues. The DNA for the CDR3 is TGTGCCAGCACACCGGGACAGGGGTACTCCTACGAGCAGTACTTC. It is translated as CASTPGQGYSYEQYF.

This clonotype was observed many times. The CDR3 reads CASSQATWLTDTQYF. Written as DNA, the CDR3 is TGCGCCAGCAGCCAAGCCACCTGGCTCACAGATACGCAGTATTTT. V is TRBV4-1 and J is TRBJ2-3, with D unresolved. This CDR3 contains 15 residues. CDR1 MGHRA and CDR2 YSYEKL come from the germline V gene. V lost 1 base and J lost 2, with 10 bases in between.

In this sample, this clonotype turned up a few times. V usage is TRBV6-4 and J usage is TRBJ2-7; D call uncertain. CDR1 is MRHNA, CDR2 SNTAGT, per germline. There are 9 residues in the CDR3. The V end was cut by 10 bases, the J end by 3 bases, with 4 bases between. Here the CDR3 DNA reads TGTGCCACCAGCTACGAGCAGTACTTC. The encoded protein is CATSYEQYF.

The V gene is TRBV28, the J gene TRBJ2-2; a possible D gene is TRBD2 (7 bases). The CDR3 totals 16 residues. With 6 bases removed from V and 2 bases from J, the gap between germline ends came to 16 bases. The germline V gene encodes CDR1 MDHEN and CDR2 SYDVKM. Written as DNA, the CDR3 is TGTGCCAGCAGCCTGGGGGGGCCTGCAAACACCGGGGAGCTGTTTTTT. Its protein is CASSLGGPANTGELFF.